This T cell receptor beta chain was sequenced in a study of cytomegalovirus exposure and HLA in healthy donors. With respect to this clone: Its antigen is undetermined.

Study findings and constraints: Confirmation in vitro established that three CMV-associated chains were specific for CMV antigens. TCR association rates varied by HLA locus in a later analysis, with DRB1 highest and HLA-C lowest.

CDR3 size: 17 residues. V gave up 6 bases and J gave up 2 bases; unmatched junction bases: 9. Germline CDR1 is LGHNA and CDR2 is YNFKEQ. PCR employed 60 Vbeta and 13 Jbeta primers. Measured with immunoSEQ multiplex PCR; TCRdb has only the in-frame clones, and not every one. The sample data list approximately 100,000 clones. Sequencing used PBMCs. This rearrangement joins TRBV4-2 to TRBJ2-4; TRBD2 aligns across 11 bases. This TCR derives from a man over 45 in good health and CMV-seronegative. DNA of the CDR3: TGTGCCAGCAGACTAACTAGCGGGAGTTTTTCCAAAAACATTCAGTACTTC. Translation: CASRLTSGSFSKNIQYF.